The clone carrying this T cell receptor beta chain showed up many times. What it binds is unknown. The sample's time point: newly diagnosed GD, antithyroid drugs for less than 3 months. PBMC RNA served as the TCR library source. This sample is part of a study of regulatory T cells in long-lasting Graves disease. The study, taken as a whole, reports: Fewer public clonotypes were shared by new patients (approximately 970) than by persistent patients (about 3,000).

Building of the TCR beta libraries involved iRepertoire HTBI primers and Arm-PCR of CDR3 regions. Via MiXCR, TCRdb re-called the multiplex PCR reads, giving one row per CDR3 protein. Of 510,000 or so distinct CDR3 sequences listed, 12% are singletons. V was pared by 4 bases and J by 4 bases, with 10 bases between. This CDR3 region has 13 residues. These data are also associated with another study on T cells in Graves' hyperthyroidism and ophthalmopathy. Per that study: No ophthalmopathy progression within 18 months constituted stable Graves' hyperthyroidism. Thyroid ultrasound and orbital computed tomography, with clinical symptoms and serum thyroxine and TRAb, informed diagnoses. Ophthalmopathy, which appeared later, was predicted by the model a median around 6 months before onset.

The sequences come from peripheral blood mononuclear cells (PBMCs), collected at new diagnosis, from a patient treated with antithyroid drugs. The chain uses TRBV12-3 or TRBV12-4 and TRBJ1-1; no clear D. The TCR sequence derives from a woman younger than 45 with Graves disease. Here the CDR3 DNA reads TGTGCCAGCAGTTCCGGACGGGCCACTGAAGCTTTCTTT. It codes for CASSSGRATEAFF.